This TCR beta chain was obtained from a study of identical twins. In germline, CDR1 is PRHDT, CDR2 FYEKMQ (reference sequence). The CDR3 loop spans 16 amino acids. The V end lost 0 bases, the J end lost 5 bases, and 14 bases lay between the germline ends. This clonotype occurred once. Its antigen remains unidentified. Study observations and caveats: Carriage of fewer insertions was seen in abundant cord blood beta clonotypes, whereas memory repertoires showed none.

TCRdb fed the 5' RACE reads into MiXCR, producing one record per CDR3 protein. The sample records some 500,000 distinct CDR3 sequences, 13% to 15% being singletons. This same sample was also part of a study on yellow fever vaccine responses in identical twins.

V gene TRBV13 combines with J gene TRBJ2-1; TRBD2 is a possible D gene (7 bases). The sequence derives from a woman between 18 and 30 years old in good health. The specimen sequenced was CD4+ T cells sorted from blood. CDR3 loop: CASSLGGGGSNNEQFF. In DNA, the CDR3 is TGTGCCAGCAGCTTAGGCGGCGGGGGCAGCAACAATGAGCAGTTCTTC.